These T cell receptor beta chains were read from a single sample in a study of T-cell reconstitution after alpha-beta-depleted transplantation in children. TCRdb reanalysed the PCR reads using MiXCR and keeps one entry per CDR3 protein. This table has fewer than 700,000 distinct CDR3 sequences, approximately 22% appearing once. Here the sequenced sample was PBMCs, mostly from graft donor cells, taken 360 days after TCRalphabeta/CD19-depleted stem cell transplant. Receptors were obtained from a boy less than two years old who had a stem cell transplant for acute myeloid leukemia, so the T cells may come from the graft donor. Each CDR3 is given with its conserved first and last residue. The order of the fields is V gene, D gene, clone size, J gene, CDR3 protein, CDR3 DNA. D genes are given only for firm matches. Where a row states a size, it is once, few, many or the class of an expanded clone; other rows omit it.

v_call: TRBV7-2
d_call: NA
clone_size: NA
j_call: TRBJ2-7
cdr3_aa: CASSRDAADYEQYF
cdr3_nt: TGTGCCAGCAGCCGGGACGCCGCCGACTACGAGCAGTACTTC

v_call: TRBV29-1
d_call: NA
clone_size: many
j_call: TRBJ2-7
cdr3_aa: CSALSSYEQYF
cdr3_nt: TGCAGCGCATTGAGCTCCTACGAGCAGTACTTC

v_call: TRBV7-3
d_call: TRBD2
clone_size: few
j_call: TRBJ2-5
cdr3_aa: CASRVTSGGAGETQYF
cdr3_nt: TGTGCCAGCAGGGTGACTAGCGGGGGGGCCGGCGAGACCCAGTACTTC

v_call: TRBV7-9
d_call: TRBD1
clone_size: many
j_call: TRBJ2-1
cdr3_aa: CASSLRDRGTYNEQFF
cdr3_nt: TGTGCCAGCAGCCTCCGGGACAGGGGGACCTACAATGAGCAGTTCTTC

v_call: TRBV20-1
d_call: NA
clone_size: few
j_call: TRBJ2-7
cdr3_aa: CSAGFVYEQYF
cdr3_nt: TGCAGTGCTGGCTTCGTCTACGAGCAGTACTTC

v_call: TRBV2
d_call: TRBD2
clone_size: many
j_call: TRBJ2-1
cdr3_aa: CASSEGGGLAVGEQFF
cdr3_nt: TGTGCCAGCAGTGAAGGAGGGGGACTAGCAGTTGGTGAGCAGTTCTTC

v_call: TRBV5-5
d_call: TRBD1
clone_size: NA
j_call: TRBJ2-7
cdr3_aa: CASSLAWTGPYEQYF
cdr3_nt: TGTGCCAGCAGCTTGGCCTGGACAGGTCCCTACGAGCAGTACTTC

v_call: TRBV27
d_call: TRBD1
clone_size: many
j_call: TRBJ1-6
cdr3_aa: CASSFKGQGAGSPLHF
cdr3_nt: TGTGCCAGCAGTTTCAAGGGACAGGGGGCGGGTTCACCCCTCCACTTT

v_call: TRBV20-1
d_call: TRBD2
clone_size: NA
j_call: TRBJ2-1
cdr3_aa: CSARASGGVNEQFF
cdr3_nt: TGCAGTGCTAGAGCCAGCGGGGGAGTCAATGAGCAGTTCTTC

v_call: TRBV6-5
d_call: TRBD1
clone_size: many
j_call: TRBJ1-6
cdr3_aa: CASRPGQGVSYNSPLHF
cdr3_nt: TGTGCCAGCAGACCCGGACAGGGGGTCTCCTATAATTCACCCCTCCACTTT

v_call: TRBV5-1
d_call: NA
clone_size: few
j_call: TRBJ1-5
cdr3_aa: CASSLAAGGSQHF
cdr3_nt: TGCGCCAGCAGCTTGGCCGCGGGGGGAAGCCAGCATTTT

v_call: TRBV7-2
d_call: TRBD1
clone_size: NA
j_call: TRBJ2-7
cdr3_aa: CASSLRGQASSYEQYF
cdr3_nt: TGTGCCAGCAGCCTCCGTGGACAGGCCAGCTCCTACGAGCAGTACTTC

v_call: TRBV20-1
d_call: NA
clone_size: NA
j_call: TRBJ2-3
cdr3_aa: CSAPGGAHVYPTSTDTQYF
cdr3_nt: TGCAGTGCCCCTGGCGGGGCTCACGTCTACCCTACTAGCACAGATACGCAGTATTTT

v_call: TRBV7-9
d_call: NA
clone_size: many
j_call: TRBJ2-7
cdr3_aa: CASSLSGEQYF
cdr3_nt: TGTGCCAGCAGTTTAAGCGGGGAGCAGTACTTC

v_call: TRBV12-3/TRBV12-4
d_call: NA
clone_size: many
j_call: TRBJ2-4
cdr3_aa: CASSLGPGGGARLDIQYF
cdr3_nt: TGTGCCAGCAGTTTGGGACCCGGAGGGGGGGCGCGGCTTGACATTCAGTACTTC

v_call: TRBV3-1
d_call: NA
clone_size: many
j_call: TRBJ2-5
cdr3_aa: CASSQLLGDQYF
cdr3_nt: TGTGCCAGCAGCCAACTCCTCGGGGACCAGTACTTC

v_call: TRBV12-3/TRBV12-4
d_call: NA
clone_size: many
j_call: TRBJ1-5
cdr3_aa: CASSLGETGQPQHF
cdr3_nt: TGTGCCAGCAGTTTAGGGGAGACTGGTCAGCCCCAGCATTTT

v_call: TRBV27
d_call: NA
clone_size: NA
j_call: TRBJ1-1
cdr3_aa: CASRPGTQGWTEAFF
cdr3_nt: TGTGCCAGCCGTCCCGGGACTCAGGGGTGGACTGAAGCTTTCTTT

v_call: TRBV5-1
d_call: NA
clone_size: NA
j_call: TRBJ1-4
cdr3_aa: CASTSGAGTNEKLFF
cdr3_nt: TGCGCCAGCACCTCAGGGGCCGGAACTAATGAAAAACTGTTTTTT

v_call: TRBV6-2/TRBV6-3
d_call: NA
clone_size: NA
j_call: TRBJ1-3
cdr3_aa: CASAGALSGNTIYF
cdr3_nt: TGTGCCAGCGCAGGGGCCTTATCTGGAAACACCATATATTTT

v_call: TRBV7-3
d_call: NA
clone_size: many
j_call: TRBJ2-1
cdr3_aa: CASSLTGDRSSYNEQFF
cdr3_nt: TGTGCCAGCAGCTTAACAGGCGACAGAAGCTCCTACAATGAGCAGTTCTTC

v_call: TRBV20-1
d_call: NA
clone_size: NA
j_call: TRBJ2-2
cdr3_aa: CSARAPRGTLGTGELFF
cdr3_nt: TGCAGTGCTAGAGCCCCCCGGGGGACTCTTGGCACCGGGGAGCTGTTTTTT